The 29 T cell receptor beta chains presented below share a single source sample, sequenced in a study of blood T cell repertoires in COVID-19. Method: immunoSEQ multiplex PCR; TCRdb's copy keeps in-frame clones and lacks some. The profile shows over 350,000 clones, around 89% of them singletons. Sequencing was done on a sample of PBMCs or T cells enriched from blood (not recorded which). The receptors here all came from a woman aged 25-40 years with acute COVID-19.

CDR3 in DNA: TGTGCCTGGAGTGTAAGACATTGGGGCTACACCTTC. Amino acids: CAWSVRHWGYTF. This chain joins TRBV30 and TRBJ1-2; D is unresolved. CDR1 and CDR2 from the germline V gene are GTSNPN and SVGIG (reference sequence). The CDR3 has 12 residues. Trimming took 0 bases from V and 8 from J, leaving 10 bases between them.

The V call is TRBV4-1, the J call TRBJ1-2; TRBD1 agrees at 9 bases. The V segment lost 0 bases and the J segment 2 bases; nucleotides outside the gene matches: 4. Germline loops: CDR1 MGHRA, CDR2 YSYEKL. The length of the CDR3 is 16 residues. The CDR3 DNA reads as TGCGCCAGCAGCCAAGACCGGGACAGGGACAACTATGGCTACACCTTC. It is translated as CASSQDRDRDNYGYTF.

The chain carries TRBV10-3 and TRBJ2-1; 8 bases are shared with TRBD2. The CDR3 is made up of 18 amino acids. V lost 0 bases to trimming and J lost 8 bases; unmatched junction nucleotides: 15. CDR1 is ENHRY and CDR2 is SYGVKD in the germline V gene. The chain's CDR3 is CAISESMASGGIWDEQFF. The DNA of the CDR3 is TGTGCCATCAGTGAGTCGATGGCAAGCGGGGGAATTTGGGATGAGCAGTTCTTC.

This clone was counted only a few times. This sequence joins TRBV6-2 or TRBV6-3 and TRBJ1-1, with TRBD1 matching 8 bases. There are 16 residues in the CDR3. The germline V gene encodes CDR1 MNHEY and CDR2 SVGEGT. V dropped 2 bases and J dropped 0; count of bases not matched to a gene: 5. CDR3 sequence (DNA): TGTGCCAGCAGTTACCGACAGGGGAAAATGAACACTGAAGCTTTCTTT. Translating gives CASSYRQGKMNTEAFF.

The chain employs TRBV10-2 and TRBJ1-2; 7 nucleotides agree with TRBD1. There are 14 residues in the CDR3. The V segment lost 6 bases and the J segment 4 bases; nucleotides outside the gene matches: 8. CDR1 is WSHSY and CDR2 is SAAADI in the germline V gene. The CDR3 sequence: CASRVPRGSYGYTF. The CDR3 DNA follows: TGCGCCAGCAGGGTACCCAGGGGGAGCTATGGCTACACCTTC.

The chain has TRBV29-1 and TRBJ2-7; D uncertain. Trimming removed 8 bases from V and 9 bases from J, with 17 bases in between. This CDR3 is 11 amino acids long. CDR1 and CDR2 (germline): SQVTM, ANQGSEA. In DNA form, the CDR3 reads TGCAGCAGCTCGGGTCCTTTCGGGCAGTACTTC. Its translation is CSSSGPFGQYF.

This chain links TRBV6-2 or TRBV6-3 with TRBJ2-3; 10 bases fit TRBD2. Per the germline V gene, CDR1 is MNHEY and CDR2 is SVGEGT. Trimming cost V 5 bases and J 1 base; bases outside gene matches: 0. The CDR3 extends over 14 amino acids. The CDR3 DNA is TGTGCCAGCAGTCTAGCGGGGGGCACAGATACGCAGTATTTT. Protein sequence: CASSLAGGTDTQYF.

V gene TRBV20-1 combines with J gene TRBJ1-1; unclear D gene. The CDR3 totals 10 residues. Germline CDR1 reads DFQATT; CDR2 reads SNEGSKA (reference sequence). The germline V and J ends were trimmed by 3 bases and 7 bases, with 6 bases remaining between them. In DNA form, the CDR3 reads TGCAGTGCTAGCGTCCTTGAAGCTTTCTTT. It encodes CSASVLEAFF.

This clone appeared once. CDR3 sequence reads: CASSVDIRTGNYGYTF. The CDR3 nucleotides are TGTGCCAGCAGCGTAGATATCAGGACTGGGAACTATGGCTACACCTTC. V usage is TRBV9 and J usage is TRBJ1-2; D is uncertain. CDR3 length: 16 residues. Trimming pared 0 bases from V and 2 bases from J, leaving 14 bases between. Per the germline V gene, CDR1 is SGDLS and CDR2 is YYNGEE.

V usage is TRBV4-1 and J usage is TRBJ1-5, with D possibly TRBD1 on 5 matching bases. This CDR3 contains 20 residues. CDR1 is MGHRA, CDR2 YSYEKL, per germline. Trimming took off 0 bases at V and 0 bases at J, with 21 bases between the two ends. The CDR3 nucleotides are TGCGCCAGCAGCCAAGATTGGGGCAGTTCCCTCCGGATTAGCAATCAGCCCCAGCATTTT. Amino acids: CASSQDWGSSLRISNQPQHF.

This chain connects TRBV14 to TRBJ1-4; D call uncertain. V dropped 2 bases and J dropped 4 bases, with 11 bases sitting between them. The CDR3 has 15 amino acids. Germline V gene data show CDR1 as SGHDN and CDR2 as FVKESK. The CDR3 DNA follows: TGTGCCAGCAGCCAAATTGGCAGGATTAATGAAAAACTGTTTTTT. Its protein is CASSQIGRINEKLFF.

This clone was counted a single time. This chain uses TRBV7-2 with TRBJ1-1; 9 nucleotides align to TRBD1. The CDR3 contains 15 residues. Germline CDR1 SGHTA, CDR2 FQGNSA. V was clipped by 2 bases and J by 4 bases; unmatched bases: 5. The CDR3 DNA sequence: TGTGCCAGCAGCTTAATGGGACAGGGTATCACTGAAGCTTTCTTT. This encodes CASSLMGQGITEAFF.

The genes are TRBV7-3 and TRBJ2-7; 8 bases fit TRBD2. The CDR3 extends over 15 amino acids. Trimming removed 8 bases from V and 4 bases from J; junction bases left unmatched: 13. CDR1 and CDR2 from the germline V gene are SGHTA and FQGTGA. The CDR3 DNA reads TGTGCCAGCGCGATAGGTCCGGGGGGGCAGTACGAGCAGTACTTC. It is translated as CASAIGPGGQYEQYF.

The V and J genes are TRBV19 and TRBJ1-5, with 10 bases that match TRBD1. CDR3 length: 18 residues. Germline CDR1 is LNHDA and CDR2 is SQIVND (reference sequence). Trimming cost V 0 bases and J 0 bases; bases outside gene matches: 5. The CDR3 loop reads CASSIDRDRGYSNQPQHF. The DNA of the CDR3 is TGTGCCAGTAGTATAGACCGGGACAGGGGCTATAGCAATCAGCCCCAGCATTTT.

The chain uses TRBV2 and TRBJ1-1; D possibly corresponds to TRBD1 (6 bases). V lost 1 base to trimming and J lost 4 bases, with 13 bases between them. The germline gives CDR1 SNHLY, CDR2 FYNNEI. This CDR3 spans 15 amino acids. CDR3 sequence (DNA): TGTGCCAGCAGTGAAGTCGGGGGGCCGGGCACTGAAGCTTTCTTT. Residues: CASSEVGGPGTEAFF.

This chain connects TRBV7-9 to TRBJ1-6; D is undetermined. V lost 4 bases and J lost 9, with 10 bases in between. This CDR3 is 13 amino acids long. CDR1 and CDR2 from the germline V gene are SEHNR and FQNEAQ (reference sequence). The CDR3 DNA follows: TGTGCCAGCAGCTCCCCGGGATTTTCACCCCTCCACTTT. Encoded protein: CASSSPGFSPLHF. Supplemented by reference TRBV7-9 and TRBJ1-6, the full variable domain reads DTGVSQNPRHKITKRGQNVTFRCDPISEHNRLYWYRQTLGQGPEFLTYFQNEAQLEKSRLLSDRFSAERPKGSFSTLEIQRTEQGDSAMYLCASSSPGFSPLHFGNGTRLTVT.

The V gene is TRBV2, the J gene TRBJ1-6, with TRBD1 matching 7 bases. Losses at the gene ends were 2 bases for V and 4 bases for J; bases not matched to a gene: 2. CDR1 and CDR2 (germline): SNHLY, FYNNEI. CDR3 length: 15 amino acids. The CDR3 nucleotides read TGTGCCAGCAGTGAAAGGGGGCCTTATAATTCACCCCTCCACTTT. Its protein is CASSERGPYNSPLHF.

The rearrangement uses TRBV10-2 and TRBJ2-6; 9 bases are shared with TRBD1. V was clipped by 6 bases and J by 4 bases; unmatched bases: 7. This CDR3 spans 16 amino acids. CDR1 is WSHSY, CDR2 SAAADI, per germline. In nucleotides, the CDR3 is TGCGCCAGCAGAATCGGACAGGGGTTCGGGGCCAACGTCCTGACTTTC. Amino acid sequence: CASRIGQGFGANVLTF.

The chain joins TRBV12-3 or TRBV12-4 to TRBJ1-1; D is perhaps TRBD1 (5 bases). Trimming left V 6 bases short and J 2 bases short, with 10 bases between. This CDR3 has 13 amino acids. The CDR3 nucleotides read TGTGCCAGCAGCCCCAGGGAAAACACTGAAGCTTTCTTT. It codes for CASSPRENTEAFF.

This chain joins TRBV25-1 and TRBJ1-1; TRBD1 matches 7 bases. V shed 3 bases, J shed 2 bases, and the junction held 3 bases outside the gene matches. The CDR3 contains 14 residues. Germline CDR1 MGHDK, CDR2 SYGVNS. The CDR3 DNA reads TGTGCCAGCAGTGATGCAGGGGGTAACACTGAAGCTTTCTTT. This encodes CASSDAGGNTEAFF.

The chain has TRBV7-9 and TRBJ1-6, with 7 bases aligning to TRBD1. The CDR3 sequence is 16 residues long. V shed 7 bases, J shed 10 bases, and the junction held 16 bases outside the gene matches. Germline V gene lookup returns CDR1 SEHNR and CDR2 FQNEAQ (reference sequence). CDR3 in amino acids: CASTVTVQGGRSPLHF. In DNA form, the CDR3 reads TGTGCCAGCACCGTAACGGTGCAGGGGGGAAGGTCACCCCTCCACTTT.

This rearrangement joins TRBV10-2 to TRBJ1-5; 8 bases are a match to TRBD1. Germline lookup yields CDR1 WSHSY and CDR2 SAAADI. CDR3 length: 14 residues. V lost 7 bases and J lost 6; bases outside the gene matches: 8. CDR3 sequence (DNA): TGCGCCAGCACCAGGACAGGGCTAACTCAGCCCCAGCATTTT. Translated: CASTRTGLTQPQHF.

The chain employs TRBV6-5 and TRBJ1-5, with 7 bases that match TRBD1. V shed 2 bases, J shed 6 bases, and the junction held 4 bases outside the gene matches. CDR1 MNHEY and CDR2 SVGAGI come from the germline V gene. The CDR3 has 14 residues. The CDR3 sequence is CASSYRRGRQPQHF. The CDR3 DNA follows: TGTGCCAGCAGTTACCGAAGGGGGCGTCAGCCCCAGCATTTT.

CDR3 protein: CATRQGSTGELFF. The CDR3 DNA reads as TGTGCCACCCGACAGGGATCCACCGGGGAGCTGTTTTTT. The J gene is TRBJ2-2, the V gene TRBV15; TRBD1 agrees at 7 bases. Per the germline V gene, CDR1 is LNHNV and CDR2 is YYDKDF (reference sequence). The CDR3 has 13 residues. V was clipped by 8 bases and J by 4 bases; unmatched bases: 4.

The chain combines TRBV3-1 (or the pseudogene TRBV3-2) with TRBJ1-2; D remains unclear. The V gene's germline CDR1 is LGHDT and CDR2 YNNKEL (reference sequence). The CDR3 has 13 residues. V lost 1 base, J lost 4 bases, and 7 bases lay in between. CDR3 DNA sequence: TGTGCCAGCAGCCAAGGACCGGGCTATGGCTACACCTTC. Its protein is CASSQGPGYGYTF.

The chain employs TRBV7-8 and TRBJ2-3, with D unresolved. The ends were cut back, 0 bases at V and 6 bases at J, with 10 bases in the middle. The germline CDR1 and CDR2 sequences are SGHVS and FQNEAQ. This CDR3 has 14 amino acids. CDR3: CASSLAGSTDTQYF. The DNA of the CDR3 is TGTGCCAGCAGCTTAGCGGGCAGTACGGATACGCAGTATTTT.

This sequence joins TRBV6-2 or TRBV6-3 and TRBJ2-7; 9 bases agree with TRBD1. Trimming took 2 bases from V and 3 from J; bases not matched to a gene: 5. The CDR3 extends over 15 amino acids. CDR1 MNHEY and CDR2 SVGEGT come from the germline V gene. The CDR3 region is CASSYLGQGIYEQYF. The DNA for the CDR3 is TGTGCCAGCAGTTACCTCGGACAGGGGATCTACGAGCAGTACTTC.

The rearrangement uses TRBV27 and TRBJ2-3; no firm D call. Per germline, CDR1 MNHEY and CDR2 SMNVEV (reference sequence). V was cut by 6 bases and J by 4 bases, with 23 bases left in between. The CDR3 sequence is 17 residues long. The DNA for the CDR3 is TGTGCCAGCAGCCCTGCGTCCCAGCGCTCCTACGCAGATACGCAGTATTTT. Translation: CASSPASQRSYADTQYF.

This rearrangement joins TRBV19 to TRBJ1-5, with D possibly being TRBD1 (5 bases). Germline V gene data show CDR1 as LNHDA and CDR2 as SQIVND (reference sequence). V lost 5 bases to trimming and J lost 0 bases, with 17 bases between them. The CDR3 is 17 residues long. The CDR3 is CASSPPYRTDSNQPQHF. DNA of the CDR3: TGTGCCAGTAGTCCCCCGTACAGGACGGATAGCAATCAGCCCCAGCATTTT.